Below, 22 T cell receptor beta chains from the same sample are listed, as sequenced in a study of cytomegalovirus exposure and HLA in healthy donors (dated by TCRdb to the late 2010s). Preparation of the library involved the immunoSEQ multiplex PCR assay. For the multiplex PCR, a mixture combining 60 forward primers for TCR Vbeta segments and 13 reverse primers for TCR Jbeta segments was used. The clones in this table, taken by TCRdb from immuneACCESS, are in-frame only. Not every clone is retained; where verified, under half of the shortfall comes from an unresolved V gene, and the cause of the rest is unknown. This sample lists 65,000 to 90,000 clones; roughly 70% were detected once. About 3% of the sample belongs to the ten largest clones. The sample consisted of PBMCs. All receptors derive from a man aged 35 to 55 in good health and CMV-seronegative.

The rearrangement joins TRBV11-2 to TRBJ2-3; 12 positions match TRBD2. V dropped 2 bases and J dropped 2; count of bases not matched to a gene: 11. Germline V gives CDR1 SGHAT, CDR2 FQNNGV. The CDR3 extends over 19 amino acids. CDR3 DNA sequence: TGTGCCAGCAGCTTAACTAGCGGGGGGTCCGGGGCTTACACAGATACGCAGTATTTT. Its protein product is CASSLTSGGSGAYTDTQYF.

This chain joins TRBV6-6 and TRBJ1-1; no clear D gene. Germline V gene lookup returns CDR1 MNHNY and CDR2 SVGAGI (reference sequence). This CDR3 is 15 amino acids long. Trimming removed 6 bases from V and 5 bases from J, with 19 bases in between. CDR3 residues: CASSRSDFSGTEAFF. DNA for the CDR3: TGTGCCAGCAGCCGCTCCGATTTCTCGGGAACTGAAGCTTTCTTT.

V is TRBV18 and J is TRBJ1-2; 9 bases match TRBD1. V gave up 1 base and J gave up 7 bases; unmatched junction bases: 4. This CDR3 region has 14 residues. The germline V gene has CDR1 KGHSH and CDR2 LQKENI. Written as DNA, the CDR3 is TGTGCCAGCTCACCACTGGACAGGGGATTTGGCTACACCTTC. Its translation: CASSPLDRGFGYTF.

This chain links TRBV6-5 with TRBJ1-4; a weak D match, TRBD1 (6 bases). V was clipped by 0 bases and J by 11 bases, with 19 bases between them. This CDR3 region has 16 residues. Germline V CDR1 and CDR2: MNHEY, SVGAGI. Here the CDR3 DNA reads TGTGCCAGCAGTTACTCCATATCACAGGGTCAGCGGAAACTGTTTTTT. Encoded protein: CASSYSISQGQRKLFF.

This clone was seen once. The chain is built from TRBV7-2 and TRBJ1-4; D not resolved. The germline gives CDR1 SGHTA, CDR2 FQGNSA. Trimming cost V 6 bases and J 4 bases, with 15 bases left between them. The CDR3 runs 15 residues. CDR3 loop: CASSIGSGSNEKLFF. CDR3 coding DNA: TGTGCCAGCAGTATAGGATCGGGGAGTAATGAAAAACTGTTTTTT.

This chain links TRBV7-6 with TRBJ2-1; D is uncertain. There are 11 residues in the CDR3. Germline V lookup: CDR1 SGHVS, CDR2 FNYEAQ. Trimming took off 2 bases at V and 12 bases at J, with 8 bases between the two ends. The DNA for the CDR3 is TGTGCCAGCAGCTTAACTACCATGCAGTTCTTC. Residues: CASSLTTMQFF.

On this clone itself: A read error may produce the germline difference seen at one junction end. The same CDR3 also results from other DNA sequences found in this sample. The chain combines TRBV25-1 with TRBJ2-3, with TRBD1 matching over 7 bases. The CDR3 loop spans 16 amino acids. In germline, CDR1 is MGHDK, CDR2 SYGVNS. The CDR3 loop is CASSEFGQASTDTQYF. CDR3 sequence (DNA): TGTGCCAGCAGTGAATTCGGACAGGCCAGCACGGATACGCAGTATTTT.

J is TRBJ2-3 and V is TRBV7-3, with TRBD2 matching over 7 bases. J lost 3 bases, V lost 2 bases, and 2 bases had no gene match. Germline V lookup: CDR1 SGHTA, CDR2 FQGTGA. The CDR3 is made up of 14 amino acids. The CDR3 nucleotides read TGTGCCAGCAGCTTAGGGCGGGGGACAGATACGCAGTATTTT. Its translation is CASSLGRGTDTQYF.

The CDR3 reads CASSDGGTGTPKTQYF. DNA for the CDR3: TGTGCCAGCAGTGACGGGGGGACAGGGACCCCGAAGACCCAGTACTTC. J is TRBJ2-5 and V is TRBV6-1; 9 bases agree with TRBD1. CDR1 and CDR2 from the germline V gene are MNHNS and SASEGT. Trimming cost V 3 bases and J 6 bases; bases outside gene matches: 11. The CDR3 sequence is 16 residues long.

This clone came up a few times. The chain combines TRBV19 with TRBJ1-1; 7 bases align to TRBD1. J lost 3 bases, V lost 5 bases, and 15 bases had no gene match. The V gene's germline CDR1 is LNHDA and CDR2 SQIVND (reference sequence). The CDR3 length is 17 residues. The CDR3 bases are TGTGCCAGTAGTCTCTCCGACAGGTTCAGGGGGGACACTGAAGCTTTCTTT. Encoded protein: CASSLSDRFRGDTEAFF. Variable domain in full (rest from reference TRBV19 and TRBJ1-1): DGGITQSPKYLFRKEGQNVTLSCEQNLNHDAMYWYRQDPGQGLRLIYYSQIVNDFQKGDIAEGYSVSREKKESFPLTVTSAQKNPTAFYLCASSLSDRFRGDTEAFFGQGTRLTVV.

The chain recombines TRBV30 with TRBJ1-5; TRBD1 is a possible D gene (6 bases). CDR3 size: 16 residues. The V and J ends lost 0 bases and 1 base respectively, with 13 bases between them. The germline gives CDR1 GTSNPN, CDR2 SVGIG (reference sequence). In nucleotides, the CDR3 is TGTGCCTGGAGTGTACGGGACATCGGGAGCAATCAGCCCCAGCATTTT. Its protein product is CAWSVRDIGSNQPQHF.

The J gene is TRBJ2-7, the V gene TRBV20-1, with D possibly being TRBD2 (5 bases). The CDR3 is made up of 11 amino acids. Per germline, CDR1 DFQATT and CDR2 SNEGSKA (reference sequence). Trimming took off 6 bases at V and 4 bases at J, with 10 bases between the two ends. This CDR3 is CSARTSYEQYF. The CDR3 DNA reads as TGCAGTGCGAGAACTAGTTACGAGCAGTACTTC.

The V call is TRBV7-2, the J call TRBJ2-3, with TRBD2 matching over 15 bases. Germline V gene sequence: CDR1 SGHTA, CDR2 FQGNSA. The V segment lost 1 base and the J segment 14 bases; nucleotides outside the gene matches: 4. The CDR3 extends over 14 amino acids. The CDR3 DNA reads as TGTGCCAGCAGCTTAGGGGGACTAGCGGGGGGCCTGTATTTT. The encoded protein is CASSLGGLAGGLYF.

The CDR3 DNA is TGTGCCAGCAGTTACTCCTACAGGAACACTGAAGCTTTCTTT. Translated, it gives CASSYSYRNTEAFF. The chain carries TRBV6-5 and TRBJ1-1; D gene uncertain. The ends were cut back, 0 bases at V and 1 base at J, with 6 bases in the middle. Germline CDR1 and CDR2: MNHEY and SVGAGI. The CDR3 spans 14 residues.

The chain combines TRBV4-3 with TRBJ2-3; 11 positions agree with TRBD2. Germline trimming cut 3 bases from V and 4 bases from J; bases unmatched to any gene: 12. The germline V gene encodes CDR1 LGHNA and CDR2 YSLEER. The CDR3 sequence is 18 residues long. The DNA of the CDR3 is TGCGCCAGCAGCCAGGAAAGGACTAGCGGGTTGGGGCCAGATACGCAGTATTTT. Residues: CASSQERTSGLGPDTQYF.

The V and J genes are TRBV5-4 and TRBJ2-5, with 7 bases fitting TRBD2. The closer fit of TRBJ2-7 to the DNA end suggests the J call may be wrong. Germline V gives CDR1 SGHNT, CDR2 YYREEE (reference sequence). This CDR3 is 15 amino acids long. DNA for the CDR3: TGTGCCAGCAGCTTTAGTGGACTAGAAGGCTACGAGCAGTACTTC. It specifies CASSFSGLEGYEQYF.

This chain links TRBV11-2 with TRBJ1-2; 8 positions match TRBD1. The CDR3 sequence is 12 residues long. CDR1 is SGHAT, CDR2 FQNNGV, per germline. V was clipped by 4 bases and J by 8 bases; unmatched bases: 3. CDR3 residues: CASSYDRGGYTF. In nucleotides, the CDR3 is TGTGCCAGCAGCTATGACAGGGGCGGCTACACCTTC.

This chain links TRBV9 with TRBJ1-1; possibly TRBD1 for D (5 bases). Deletions cut 0 bases from V and 7 bases from J, with 16 bases between. Germline V CDR1 and CDR2: SGDLS, YYNGEE. The CDR3 consists of 15 residues. The CDR3 DNA reads as TGTGCCAGCAGCGTAGGAACTCAGGGATGGAGTGAAGCTTTCTTT. It is translated as CASSVGTQGWSEAFF.

This clone was recorded only once. The V call is TRBV27, the J call TRBJ1-2; TRBD1 agrees at 7 bases. V gave up 4 bases and J gave up 2 bases; unmatched junction bases: 4. The CDR3 totals 14 residues. CDR1 is MNHEY and CDR2 is SMNVEV in the germline V gene (reference sequence). CDR3 sequence: CASSSEDRNYGYTF. In DNA form, the CDR3 reads TGTGCCAGCAGTTCGGAGGACAGGAACTATGGCTACACCTTC.

The J gene is TRBJ2-2, the V gene TRBV5-1, with TRBD1 identical over 9 bases. V was pared by 4 bases and J by 4 bases, with 5 bases of the junction left unmatched. The CDR3 totals 15 residues. The germline V gene has CDR1 SGHRS and CDR2 YFSETQ. The CDR3 region has the DNA TGCGCCAGCAGCACCTGGACAGGGGTCACCGGGGAGCTGTTTTTT. The encoded protein is CASSTWTGVTGELFF. The full variable domain, with the rest looked up from reference TRBV5-1 and TRBJ2-2, is KAGVTQTPRYLIKTRGQQVTLSCSPISGHRSVSWYQQTPGQGLQFLFEYFSETQRNKGNFPGRFSGRQFSNSRSEMNVSTLELGDSALYLCASSTWTGVTGELFFGEGSRLTVL.

The genes are TRBV4-1 and TRBJ1-5; 11 bases agree with TRBD1. Germline assignment: CDR1 MGHRA and CDR2 YSYEKL. The CDR3 covers 16 residues. The V gene end was trimmed by 4 bases and the J gene end by 4 bases; junction bases not matched to a gene: 6. In nucleotides, the CDR3 is TGCGCCAGCAGCCCCCGGGACAGGGGGTCGAATCAGCCCCAGCATTTT. It yields the protein CASSPRDRGSNQPQHF.

This chain connects TRBV7-3 to TRBJ2-7, with TRBD1 matching 11 bases. CDR1 is SGHTA, CDR2 FQGTGA, per germline. The CDR3 covers 15 residues. The V and J ends lost 5 bases and 4 bases, in that order; junction bases with no gene match: 7. In nucleotides, the CDR3 is TGTGCCAGCAGCCTTACGGGACAGGGGGTATACGAGCAGTACTTC. It yields the protein CASSLTGQGVYEQYF.